This T cell receptor (beta chain) originates from a study of blood T cells in healthy people across ages. Points from the study as a whole: Naive T cell percentage strongly correlated with TCR beta diversity.

The study drew donors from healthy Caucasian individuals in Russia aged about 6 to 95. A minimum of 7 million PBMCs was isolated per sample. This clonotype has a handful of counts. Its antigen is not identified. Through a sample-barcoded 5' primer and a J-beta primer mix, a second PCR was run for 7 to 11 cycles. TCRdb re-analysed the 5' RACE reads in MiXCR, keeping a single row per CDR3 protein. The table records almost 300,000 distinct CDR3 sequences, roughly 26% of them present only once. V gave up 3 bases and J gave up 5 bases, with 7 bases separating them. The CDR3 runs to 12 residues. From germline, CDR1 is SNHLY and CDR2 FYNNEI.

The genes are TRBV2 and TRBJ2-5, with unresolved D. The sample was blood. The TCR originated in a woman in her sixties or seventies in good health. CDR3 in DNA: TGTGCCAGCAGTGACAGAAGGGAGACCCAGTACTTC. Translation: CASSDRRETQYF.